Reported below is one T cell receptor (beta chain). Antigen specificity is unknown. This sample stems from a study of identifying expanded T cells in peripheral blood. Overall study results and limits: Variance in clone template counts between two-week samples significantly increased with total template count across all healthy donors. Over about two and four weeks, about 15 and 18 clones changed, versus roughly 1.1 between replicates.

TCRdb's copy holds only in-frame clones and misses some; the assay was immunoSEQ multiplex PCR. This table has 65,000 to 95,000 clones, roughly 84% appearing once. No infections or other immune events were documented during collection. CDR1 and CDR2 from the germline V gene are SGHTA and FQGTGA. The CDR3 runs 15 residues. The ends were cut back, 2 bases at V and 3 bases at J, with 12 bases in the middle. What was sequenced was blood. This clonotype originated in a person aged 18 to 75 in good health. This chain links TRBV7-3 with TRBJ2-3; D not certain. CDR3 residues: CASSLVGGITDTQYF. In DNA form, the CDR3 reads TGTGCCAGCAGCTTAGTAGGTGGCATAACAGATACGCAGTATTTT.